This entry lists 21 T cell receptor beta chains sequenced from one sample in a study of cytomegalovirus exposure and HLA in healthy donors. A multiplex PCR was run with 60 Vbeta primers and 13 Jbeta primers. Method: immunoSEQ multiplex PCR; TCRdb's copy keeps in-frame clones and lacks some. This sample's table has fewer than 40,000 clones. What was sequenced was PBMCs. The receptors stem from a woman aged 40 to 49 in good health and CMV-seropositive.

V gene TRBV2 combines with J gene TRBJ1-5; TRBD1 matches 9 bases. The V gene end was trimmed by 6 bases and the J gene end by 7 bases; junction bases not matched to a gene: 7. Germline CDR1 is SNHLY and CDR2 is FYNNEI. The CDR3 totals 14 residues. The CDR3 nucleotides are TGTGCCAGCAGCCCGGGACAGGGAGCCCAGCCCCAGCATTTT. It translates to CASSPGQGAQPQHF.

The genes are TRBV2 and TRBJ1-2; 12 nucleotides match TRBD1. The germline gives CDR1 SNHLY, CDR2 FYNNEI. This CDR3 is 16 amino acids long. Trimming took 0 bases from V and 4 from J; bases not matched to a gene: 3. The CDR3 loop is CASSEAGTGGAYGYTF. The CDR3 coding sequence is TGTGCCAGCAGTGAAGCGGGGACAGGGGGCGCCTATGGCTACACCTTC.

V usage is TRBV30 and J usage is TRBJ2-3; D may be TRBD1 (5 bases). Trimming pared 4 bases from V and 4 bases from J, leaving 9 bases between. The CDR3 contains 12 residues. Germline CDR1 reads GTSNPN; CDR2 reads SVGIG (reference sequence). The CDR3 region is CAWTGSADTQYF. The CDR3 DNA sequence: TGTGCCTGGACAGGGTCCGCAGATACGCAGTATTTT.

The rearrangement joins TRBV5-1 to TRBJ2-5; weak D call: TRBD2 (6 bases). Germline V gene lookup returns CDR1 SGHRS and CDR2 YFSETQ. This CDR3 is 16 amino acids long. Deletions cut 0 bases from V and 4 bases from J, with 16 bases between. Written as DNA, the CDR3 is TGCGCCAGCAGCTTGGGTATGATGGGAGGAGGAGAGACCCAGTACTTC. Translation gives CASSLGMMGGGETQYF.

This chain uses TRBV9 with TRBJ1-3; the D is unclear. In germline, CDR1 is SGDLS, CDR2 YYNGEE. Trimming cost V 4 bases and J 3 bases, with 11 bases left between them. This CDR3 spans 14 amino acids. CDR3 residues: CASSPGGFGNTIYF. CDR3 DNA sequence: TGTGCCAGCAGCCCCGGCGGCTTTGGAAACACCATATATTTT.

The chain is built from TRBV2 and TRBJ1-1, with D unresolved. This CDR3 is built from 12 residues. V was trimmed by 4 bases and J by 7 bases, leaving 10 bases between them. The germline CDR1 and CDR2 sequences are SNHLY and FYNNEI. This CDR3 is CASSVQGLEAFF. DNA of the CDR3: TGTGCCAGCAGTGTGCAAGGACTTGAAGCTTTCTTT.

This chain joins TRBV28 and TRBJ2-5; possible D gene TRBD2, 6 bases. CDR1 is MDHEN and CDR2 is SYDVKM in the germline V gene. There are 11 residues in the CDR3. V lost 5 bases and J lost 13, with 14 bases in between. This CDR3 reads CASSAPGTPYF. In nucleotides, the CDR3 is TGTGCCAGCAGTGCCCCCGGGACTCCGTACTTC.

J is TRBJ2-1 and V is TRBV5-4; 7 bases are a match to TRBD1. The V segment lost 1 base and the J segment 3 bases; nucleotides outside the gene matches: 10. Germline lookup yields CDR1 SGHNT and CDR2 YYREEE (reference sequence). The CDR3 contains 17 residues. CDR3 bases: TGTGCCAGCAGCTTGTCACCGACAGGGCTAAGCTACAATGAGCAGTTCTTC. The encoded protein is CASSLSPTGLSYNEQFF.

The chain links TRBV9 to TRBJ1-6; 9 bases match TRBD1. J gave up 9 bases and V 3 bases, and 13 bases lay outside the gene matches. CDR3 length equals 17 residues. In germline, CDR1 is SGDLS, CDR2 YYNGEE. Here the CDR3 DNA reads TGTGCCAGCAGCGGAGACCCGGGACAGGGTACGGGTTCACCCCTCCACTTT. Its protein product is CASSGDPGQGTGSPLHF.

The chain combines TRBV30 with TRBJ1-1, with a weak D call TRBD1 (5 bases). The CDR3 spans 13 residues. Germline V gives CDR1 GTSNPN, CDR2 SVGIG (reference sequence). Trimming removed 0 bases at V and 11 bases at J, with 16 bases between. Here the CDR3 reads CAWSVIFGQEAFF. As DNA, the CDR3 is TGTGCCTGGAGTGTCATTTTTGGACAAGAGGCTTTCTTT.

The chain is built from TRBV5-1 and TRBJ2-3; maybe TRBD1 (5 bases). V dropped 3 bases and J dropped 4 bases, with 9 bases sitting between them. Germline assignment: CDR1 SGHRS and CDR2 YFSETQ. CDR3 length equals 13 residues. This CDR3 is CASSSPGSDTQYF. CDR3 coding DNA: TGCGCCAGCAGCTCCCCAGGGTCAGATACGCAGTATTTT.

CDR3 in amino acids: CSVGGLEAAYEQYF. CDR3 coding DNA: TGCAGCGTTGGAGGCCTAGAGGCGGCCTACGAGCAGTACTTC. V is TRBV29-1 and J is TRBJ2-7; the D is unclear. V lost 4 bases, J lost 2 bases, and 15 bases lay in between. CDR1 is SQVTM, CDR2 ANQGSEA, per germline. The CDR3 is 14 residues long.

V is TRBV19 and J is TRBJ1-5; D unclear. Trimming took 0 bases from V and 7 from J, leaving 7 bases between them. Germline-derived CDR1 and CDR2 are LNHDA and SQIVND (reference sequence). The CDR3 runs 13 residues. The CDR3 region is CASSIDGHQPQHF. The DNA for the CDR3 is TGTGCCAGTAGTATAGATGGCCACCAGCCCCAGCATTTT. The entire variable domain, with the rest obtained from reference TRBV19 and TRBJ1-5, is as follows: DGGITQSPKYLFRKEGQNVTLSCEQNLNHDAMYWYRQDPGQGLRLIYYSQIVNDFQKGDIAEGYSVSREKKESFPLTVTSAQKNPTAFYLCASSIDGHQPQHFGDGTRLSIL.

The chain uses TRBV5-1 and TRBJ2-5, with 8 bases that match TRBD1. Germline V lookup: CDR1 SGHRS, CDR2 YFSETQ. The CDR3 totals 21 residues. Trimming cost V 0 bases and J 1 base; bases outside gene matches: 20. CDR3 loop: CASSLELRAGQGSSLQETQYF. The CDR3 DNA is TGCGCCAGCAGCTTGGAGTTGAGGGCTGGACAGGGCAGTTCACTCCAAGAGACCCAGTACTTC.

J is TRBJ2-5 and V is TRBV18; TRBD1 matches at 7 bases. The CDR3 has 15 residues. The germline CDR1 and CDR2 sequences are KGHSH and LQKENI. J gave up 0 bases and V 0 bases, and 1 base lay outside the gene matches. CDR3: CASSPPTGNQETQYF. In DNA form, the CDR3 reads TGTGCCAGCTCACCACCGACAGGGAACCAAGAGACCCAGTACTTC.

This sequence joins TRBV5-1 and TRBJ2-2, with 7 bases fitting TRBD1. Germline V gene data show CDR1 as SGHRS and CDR2 as YFSETQ. The junction had 5 bases not matched to a gene; V was cut back by 4 bases and J by 5 bases. The CDR3 spans 14 residues. Here the CDR3 reads CASSGGQRTGELFF. Here the CDR3 DNA reads TGCGCCAGCAGCGGGGGACAGAGGACCGGGGAGCTGTTTTTT.

The CDR3 nucleotides read TGTGCCAGCAGTGAAACAGGTAGTCCCACAGATACGCAGTATTTT. It specifies CASSETGSPTDTQYF. The chain carries TRBV2 and TRBJ2-3, with D perhaps matching TRBD1 (5 bases). Germline V lookup: CDR1 SNHLY, CDR2 FYNNEI. The CDR3 totals 15 residues. The V end was cut by 2 bases, the J end by 2 bases, with 11 bases between.

The chain combines TRBV2 with TRBJ1-2; TRBD1 agrees at 7 bases. Unmatched junction bases numbered 5, after V lost 8 bases and J lost 2 bases. The CDR3 totals 13 residues. CDR1 is SNHLY and CDR2 is FYNNEI in the germline V gene. CDR3 nucleotide sequence: TGTGCCAGCTCTACACAGGGGAACTATGGCTACACCTTC. Translated, it gives CASSTQGNYGYTF.

The V call is TRBV29-1, the J call TRBJ2-1; 13 nucleotides align to TRBD2. The CDR3 spans 18 residues. Germline V lookup: CDR1 SQVTM, CDR2 ANQGSEA. V dropped 8 bases and J dropped 7; count of bases not matched to a gene: 20. The CDR3 is CSTWGGLAGVGFRNEQFF. Written as DNA, the CDR3 is TGCAGCACCTGGGGAGGACTAGCGGGAGTTGGGTTTAGAAATGAGCAGTTCTTC.

V usage is TRBV9 and J usage is TRBJ2-1; D is possibly TRBD1 (6 bases). The CDR3 loop spans 13 amino acids. V gave up 4 bases and J gave up 4 bases, with 9 bases separating them. The germline V gene has CDR1 SGDLS and CDR2 YYNGEE. The CDR3 is CASSKGEYNEQFF. In nucleotides, the CDR3 is TGTGCCAGCAGCAAGGGGGAGTACAATGAGCAGTTCTTC.

The chain is built from TRBV6-5 and TRBJ1-5; D gene unclear. This CDR3 has 15 residues. V lost 2 bases, J lost 3 bases, and 11 bases lay in between. Germline loops: CDR1 MNHEY, CDR2 SVGAGI. In nucleotides, the CDR3 is TGTGCCAGCAGTTACGATGAACAGCCCAATCAGCCCCAGCATTTT. Protein product: CASSYDEQPNQPQHF.